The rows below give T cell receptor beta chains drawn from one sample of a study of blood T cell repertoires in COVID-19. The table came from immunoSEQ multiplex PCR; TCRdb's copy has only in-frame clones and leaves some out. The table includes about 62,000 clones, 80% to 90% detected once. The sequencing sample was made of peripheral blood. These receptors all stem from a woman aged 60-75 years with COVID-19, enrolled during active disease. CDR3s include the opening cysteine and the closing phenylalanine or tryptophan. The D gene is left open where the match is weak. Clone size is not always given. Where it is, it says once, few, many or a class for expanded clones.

CDR3 protein: CASSQDHSTSGSLKQFF; CDR3 DNA: TGCGCCAGCAGCCAAGATCATTCCACTAGCGGGAGCCTAAAGCAGTTCTTC; J gene: TRBJ2-1; D gene: TRBD2; V gene: TRBV4-3; clone size: NA
CDR3 protein: CASSVVDADYGYTF; CDR3 DNA: TGTGCCAGCAGCGTAGTCGACGCGGACTATGGCTACACCTTC; J gene: TRBJ1-2; D gene: NA; V gene: TRBV9; clone size: NA
CDR3 protein: CASSLGEYSGANVLTF; CDR3 DNA: TGTGCCAGCAGCTTAGGCGAGTACTCTGGGGCCAACGTCCTGACTTTC; J gene: TRBJ2-6; D gene: NA; V gene: TRBV11-3; clone size: NA
CDR3 protein: CASSQALAGAYEQYF; CDR3 DNA: TGCGCCAGCAGCCAAGCTCTAGCGGGAGCCTACGAGCAGTACTTC; J gene: TRBJ2-7; D gene: TRBD2; V gene: TRBV4-3; clone size: NA
CDR3 protein: CASTPAGQGQPQHF; CDR3 DNA: TGTGCCAGCACCCCCGCGGGGCAAGGCCAGCCCCAGCATTTT; J gene: TRBJ1-5; D gene: NA; V gene: TRBV6-5; clone size: NA
CDR3 protein: CASSSSTGGYKLFF; CDR3 DNA: TGTGCCAGCAGCTCGAGTACAGGGGGATATAAACTGTTTTTT; J gene: TRBJ1-4; D gene: TRBD1; V gene: TRBV7-9; clone size: NA
CDR3 protein: CAWSPQGANQPQHF; CDR3 DNA: TGTGCCTGGAGTCCACAGGGGGCGAATCAGCCCCAGCATTTT; J gene: TRBJ1-5; D gene: TRBD1; V gene: TRBV30; clone size: NA
CDR3 protein: CASSIGGGISSGTEAFF; CDR3 DNA: TGTGCCAGTAGTATAGGAGGAGGGATCTCCTCTGGAACTGAAGCTTTCTTT; J gene: TRBJ1-1; D gene: NA; V gene: TRBV19; clone size: NA
CDR3 protein: CASSRDRGPGDEQFF; CDR3 DNA: TGCGCCAGCAGCAGAGACAGGGGCCCTGGCGATGAGCAGTTCTTC; J gene: TRBJ2-1; D gene: TRBD1; V gene: TRBV5-1; clone size: NA
CDR3 protein: CATSVGRGTEAFF; CDR3 DNA: TGTGCCACCAGTGTCGGGAGGGGCACTGAAGCTTTCTTT; J gene: TRBJ1-1; D gene: NA; V gene: TRBV24-1; clone size: once
CDR3 protein: CASSLRPGSYTEAFF; CDR3 DNA: TGTGCCAGCAGCTTAAGGCCAGGTTCGTACACTGAAGCTTTCTTT; J gene: TRBJ1-1; D gene: NA; V gene: TRBV7-9; clone size: once
CDR3 protein: CASRTGTDHNSPLHF; CDR3 DNA: TGTGCCAGCAGGACGGGGACAGACCATAATTCACCCCTCCACTTT; J gene: TRBJ1-6; D gene: TRBD1; V gene: TRBV6-5; clone size: NA
CDR3 protein: CASSLARQPPQELFF; CDR3 DNA: TGTGCCAGCAGCTTAGCCCGTCAGCCCCCTCAGGAACTGTTTTTT; J gene: TRBJ1-4; D gene: NA; V gene: TRBV11-2; clone size: NA
CDR3 protein: CAISVGTGEDGYTF; CDR3 DNA: TGTGCCATCAGTGTGGGCACAGGGGAAGATGGCTACACCTTC; J gene: TRBJ1-2; D gene: TRBD1; V gene: TRBV10-3; clone size: NA
CDR3 protein: CASRPTGQETQYF; CDR3 DNA: TGTGCCAGTAGACCGACAGGGCAAGAGACCCAGTACTTC; J gene: TRBJ2-5; D gene: TRBD1; V gene: TRBV19; clone size: NA
CDR3 protein: CASSQGGVAPYNEQFF; CDR3 DNA: TGTGCCAGCAGCCAAGGGGGGGTAGCCCCCTACAATGAGCAGTTCTTC; J gene: TRBJ2-1; D gene: NA; V gene: TRBV3-1/TRBV3-2; clone size: NA
CDR3 protein: CASSLGPLAVGTDTQYF; CDR3 DNA: TGTGCCAGCAGCTTAGGACCCCTAGCGGTGGGCACAGATACGCAGTATTTT; J gene: TRBJ2-3; D gene: TRBD2; V gene: TRBV11-3; clone size: NA
CDR3 protein: CASSGVAGGPSYNEQFF; CDR3 DNA: TGTGCCAGCAGCGGAGTAGCGGGAGGGCCCTCCTACAATGAGCAGTTCTTC; J gene: TRBJ2-1; D gene: TRBD2; V gene: TRBV4-2; clone size: NA
CDR3 protein: CASRGQAYNEQFF; CDR3 DNA: TGTGCCAGCAGGGGACAGGCCTACAATGAGCAGTTCTTC; J gene: TRBJ2-1; D gene: TRBD1; V gene: TRBV6-5; clone size: NA
CDR3 protein: CASSLPLADSTDTQYF; CDR3 DNA: TGTGCCAGCAGCTTGCCGCTAGCGGATAGCACAGATACGCAGTATTTT; J gene: TRBJ2-3; D gene: TRBD2; V gene: TRBV7-3; clone size: NA
CDR3 protein: CASSSAGTQKNEQFF; CDR3 DNA: TGTGCCAGTAGTTCGGCGGGGACTCAAAAAAATGAGCAGTTCTTC; J gene: TRBJ2-1; D gene: NA; V gene: TRBV19; clone size: NA
CDR3 protein: CASSPRQANEQYF; CDR3 DNA: TGTGCCAGCAGCCCCCGACAGGCGAACGAGCAGTACTTC; J gene: TRBJ2-7; D gene: NA; V gene: TRBV7-9; clone size: NA
CDR3 protein: CASSYRSTDTQYF; CDR3 DNA: TGTGCCAGCAGTTACCGGTCCACAGATACGCAGTATTTT; J gene: TRBJ2-3; D gene: NA; V gene: TRBV6-5; clone size: NA
CDR3 protein: CASSPRGLAGGSYTGELFF; CDR3 DNA: TGTGCCAGTAGTCCTCGGGGACTAGCGGGAGGTTCATACACCGGGGAGCTGTTTTTT; J gene: TRBJ2-2; D gene: TRBD2; V gene: TRBV19; clone size: NA
CDR3 protein: CSVYSSYEQYF; CDR3 DNA: TGCAGCGTTTACAGCTCCTACGAGCAGTACTTC; J gene: TRBJ2-7; D gene: NA; V gene: TRBV29-1; clone size: NA
CDR3 protein: CASSYQGWGNTIYF; CDR3 DNA: TGTGCCAGCAGCTATCAGGGATGGGGAAACACCATATATTTT; J gene: TRBJ1-3; D gene: NA; V gene: TRBV5-6; clone size: NA
CDR3 protein: CASRTGNTEAFF; CDR3 DNA: TGTGCCAGTAGGACAGGGAACACTGAAGCTTTCTTT; J gene: TRBJ1-1; D gene: NA; V gene: TRBV19; clone size: NA
CDR3 protein: CASSLAMGVPYEQYF; CDR3 DNA: TGCGCCAGCAGCTTGGCTATGGGAGTCCCTTACGAGCAGTACTTC; J gene: TRBJ2-7; D gene: NA; V gene: TRBV5-1; clone size: NA
CDR3 protein: CASSYSNKGRGYTF; CDR3 DNA: TGTGCCAGCAGTTACTCGAATAAGGGGCGCGGCTACACCTTC; J gene: TRBJ1-2; D gene: NA; V gene: TRBV6-5; clone size: NA
CDR3 protein: CASSLSYGYTF; CDR3 DNA: TGTGCCAGCAGTTTGAGCTATGGCTACACCTTC; J gene: TRBJ1-2; D gene: NA; V gene: TRBV12-3/TRBV12-4; clone size: few